Shown below are 10 T cell receptor beta chains from a single sample sequenced in a study of OX40 agonist ivuxolimab in advanced cancers. The library was prepared using the immunoSEQ multiplex PCR assay. TCRdb holds this immuneACCESS table with in-frame rearrangements only. Some clones are missing; in checked studies, unresolved V genes explain under half, and the rest has no known cause. The sample table records about 90,000 clones; approximately 90% of these occur just once. The ten largest account for over 7% of the sample. The sequences come from CD4+ or CD8+ T cells sorted from blood, collected in a trial of the OX40 agonist ivuxolimab. Receptors originate from an adult with an advanced solid tumor such as melanoma, head and neck, liver or kidney cancer.

As DNA, the CDR3 is TGTGCCAGCAGCCTGGGGGGGGACTTCTATGGCTACACCTTC. Protein sequence: CASSLGGDFYGYTF. The V gene is TRBV7-9, the J gene TRBJ1-2, with a possible D match to TRBD1 (5 bases). The CDR3 runs to 14 residues. Trimming pared 5 bases from V and 4 bases from J, leaving 14 bases between. Germline V lookup: CDR1 SEHNR, CDR2 FQNEAQ (reference sequence). Complete variable domain (other parts from reference TRBV7-9 and TRBJ1-2): DTGVSQNPRHKITKRGQNVTFRCDPISEHNRLYWYRQTLGQGPEFLTYFQNEAQLEKSRLLSDRFSAERPKGSFSTLEIQRTEQGDSAMYLCASSLGGDFYGYTFGSGTRLTVV.

This clone was recorded a few times. V is TRBV7-9 and J is TRBJ1-5; D remains ambiguous. From germline, CDR1 is SEHNR and CDR2 FQNEAQ (reference sequence). The CDR3 is 13 residues long. V lost 3 bases and J lost 5, with 8 bases in between. CDR3: CASSLNSYQPQHF. The CDR3 nucleotides read TGTGCCAGCAGCTTGAACAGTTATCAGCCCCAGCATTTT.

This chain joins TRBV10-3 and TRBJ1-4, with D unclear. Germline V gene data show CDR1 as ENHRY and CDR2 as SYGVKD. The CDR3 is 15 amino acids. Trimming shortened V by 8 bases and J by 2 bases, and 15 bases separated the two germline ends. CDR3 in amino acids: CAIRPGGSTNEKLFF. The CDR3 DNA follows: TGTGCCATCCGTCCAGGTGGGAGTACTAATGAAAAACTGTTTTTT.

This clone has more than one count but fewer than ten. This chain links TRBV5-6 with TRBJ1-5; D uncertain. This CDR3 is built from 13 residues. Germline V gene lookup returns CDR1 SGHDT and CDR2 YYEEEE. Between the trimmed V and J ends, which lost 3 bases and 2 bases, there was a span of 6 bases. The chain's CDR3 is CASSSDRNQPQHF. The CDR3 DNA follows: TGTGCCAGCAGCTCGGACCGCAATCAGCCCCAGCATTTT.

The CDR3 reads CASRFQGAYNEQFF. CDR3 nucleotides: TGTGCCAGCAGGTTCCAGGGGGCCTACAATGAGCAGTTCTTC. This chain links TRBV6-5 with TRBJ2-1, with 7 bases lining up with TRBD1. The CDR3 has 14 amino acids. The V and J ends lost 6 bases and 2 bases, in that order; junction bases with no gene match: 4. Germline CDR1 reads MNHEY; CDR2 reads SVGAGI.

The chain combines TRBV18 with TRBJ1-1, with 7 nucleotides matching TRBD1. The CDR3 contains 14 residues. CDR1 and CDR2 from the germline V gene are KGHSH and LQKENI. V shed 6 bases and J 0 bases; nucleotides not matched to a gene: 4. The CDR3 nucleotides are TGTGCCAGCTCCCCGGACAGGCTGAACACTGAAGCTTTCTTT. As protein: CASSPDRLNTEAFF.

This clone was detected once. This chain joins TRBV19 and TRBJ1-2; D is possibly TRBD1 (5 bases). Trimming pared 5 bases from V and 4 bases from J, leaving 17 bases between. The CDR3 consists of 15 residues. Germline V gene lookup returns CDR1 LNHDA and CDR2 SQIVND (reference sequence). CDR3 in amino acids: CASSVDPREGYGYTF. The DNA of the CDR3 is TGTGCCAGTAGTGTGGACCCCAGGGAGGGCTATGGCTACACCTTC.

V is TRBV6-1 and J is TRBJ2-7; TRBD1 aligns across 7 bases. Losses at the gene ends were 2 bases for V and 7 bases for J; bases not matched to a gene: 11. CDR3 length: 15 residues. CDR1 and CDR2 from the germline V gene are MNHNS and SASEGT. The CDR3 region is CASSEPPTGSWEQYF. In DNA, the CDR3 is TGTGCCAGCAGTGAACCCCCGACAGGGTCGTGGGAGCAGTACTTC.

On this clone: This sample includes further DNA sequences coding for the same CDR3. The V gene is TRBV28, the J gene TRBJ2-5; tentatively, D is TRBD2 (6 bases). CDR1 is MDHEN and CDR2 is SYDVKM in the germline V gene. This CDR3 region has 18 residues. V was trimmed by 7 bases and J by 2 bases, leaving 26 bases between them. CDR3 region: CASTPGGLRRQIQETQYF. DNA for the CDR3: TGTGCCAGCACCCCTGGGGGGTTGAGACGACAAATACAAGAGACCCAGTACTTC.

The chain joins TRBV4-2 to TRBJ1-5; D gene unclear. Germline CDR1 LGHNA, CDR2 YNFKEQ. With 5 bases removed from V and 4 bases from J, the gap between germline ends came to 12 bases. There are 14 residues in the CDR3. The CDR3: CASSFKFPNQPQHF. The DNA for the CDR3 is TGTGCCAGCAGCTTCAAGTTCCCTAATCAGCCCCAGCATTTT.